This record covers a single T cell receptor beta chain. The data are from a study of OX40 agonist ivuxolimab in advanced cancers. Study information: Patients in the trial were receiving intravenous ivuxolimab every 2 weeks, at doses of 0.01 to 10 mg/kg. Patients enrolled in dose escalation were diagnosed with hepatocellular carcinoma, melanoma, renal cell or head and neck cancer. One patient with hepatocellular carcinoma and two with cutaneous melanoma, three in all, had partial responses.

This table comes from immunoSEQ multiplex PCR, and its TCRdb copy is limited to in-frame clones, with some not included. The repertoire holds approximately 82,000 clones, about nine tenths seen once, with around 4.1% in the top ten. Systemic immunosuppression or autoimmune disease history was grounds to exclude patients. The length of the CDR3 is 14 residues. The junction had 9 bases not matched to a gene; V was cut back by 7 bases and J by 6 bases. Germline values: CDR1 MNHEY, CDR2 SVGAGI. V gene TRBV6-5 combines with J gene TRBJ2-7; 10 bases fit TRBD1. This clonotype was obtained from an adult with an advanced solid tumor such as melanoma, head and neck, liver or kidney cancer. Here the sequenced sample was CD4+ or CD8+ T cells sorted from blood, taken in a trial of the OX40 agonist ivuxolimab. The CDR3 loop is CASNPGQGRVEQYF. CDR3 bases: TGTGCCAGCAACCCGGGACAGGGGCGAGTCGAGCAGTACTTC.